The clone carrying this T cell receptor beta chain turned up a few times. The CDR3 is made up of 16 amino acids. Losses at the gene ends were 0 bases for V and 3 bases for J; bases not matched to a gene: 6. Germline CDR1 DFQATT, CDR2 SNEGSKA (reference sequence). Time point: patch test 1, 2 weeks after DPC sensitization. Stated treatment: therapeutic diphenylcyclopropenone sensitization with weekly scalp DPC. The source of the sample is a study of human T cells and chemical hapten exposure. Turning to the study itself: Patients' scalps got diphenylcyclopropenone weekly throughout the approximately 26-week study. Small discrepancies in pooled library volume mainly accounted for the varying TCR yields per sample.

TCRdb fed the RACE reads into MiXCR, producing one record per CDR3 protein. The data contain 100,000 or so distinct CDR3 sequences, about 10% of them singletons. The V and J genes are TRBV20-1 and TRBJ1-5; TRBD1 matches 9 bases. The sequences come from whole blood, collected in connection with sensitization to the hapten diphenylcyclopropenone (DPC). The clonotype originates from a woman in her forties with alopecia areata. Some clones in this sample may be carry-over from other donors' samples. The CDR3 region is CSARDRTGVNNQPQHF. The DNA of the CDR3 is TGCAGTGCTAGAGACCGGACAGGGGTCAACAATCAGCCCCAGCATTTT.